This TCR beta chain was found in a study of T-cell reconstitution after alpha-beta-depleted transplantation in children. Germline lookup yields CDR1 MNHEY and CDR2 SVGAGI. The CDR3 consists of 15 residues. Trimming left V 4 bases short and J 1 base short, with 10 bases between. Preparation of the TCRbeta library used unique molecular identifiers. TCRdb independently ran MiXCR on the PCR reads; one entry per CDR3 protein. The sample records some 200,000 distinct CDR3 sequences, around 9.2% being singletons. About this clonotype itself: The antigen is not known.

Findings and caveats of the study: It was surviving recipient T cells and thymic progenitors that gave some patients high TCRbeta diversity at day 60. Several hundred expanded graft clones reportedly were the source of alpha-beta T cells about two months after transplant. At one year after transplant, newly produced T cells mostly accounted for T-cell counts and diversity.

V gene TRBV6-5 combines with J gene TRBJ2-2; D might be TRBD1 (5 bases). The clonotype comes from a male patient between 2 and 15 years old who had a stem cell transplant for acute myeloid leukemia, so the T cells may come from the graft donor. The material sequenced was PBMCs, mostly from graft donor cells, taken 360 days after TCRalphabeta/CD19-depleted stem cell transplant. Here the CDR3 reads CASSSLDRNTGELFF. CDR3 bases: TGTGCCAGCAGTTCCCTAGACAGGAACACCGGGGAGCTGTTTTTT.